These 30 T cell receptor beta chains share one sample of origin, sequenced in a study of blood T cell repertoires in COVID-19. Assay: immunoSEQ multiplex PCR; the TCRdb copy retains only in-frame clones and omits some. The table includes 210,000 or so clones, 88% detected once. Sequenced sample: peripheral blood. The origin of the receptors is a woman aged 60-75 years with acute or convalescent COVID-19.

The chain carries TRBV12-5 and TRBJ2-1; 10 nucleotides match TRBD1. The V and J ends lost 5 bases and 10 bases, in that order; junction bases with no gene match: 2. CDR1 is LGHNT, CDR2 FRNRAP, per germline. CDR3 length: 12 residues. CDR3 residues: CASGGQGVEQFF. The CDR3 region has the DNA TGTGCTAGTGGTGGACAGGGGGTAGAGCAGTTCTTC.

The V call is TRBV6-5, the J call TRBJ1-5; a possible D gene is TRBD1 (5 bases). V was pared by 8 bases and J by 1 base, with 15 bases between. Looked up from germline, CDR1 is MNHEY and CDR2 is SVGAGI. The CDR3 loop spans 15 amino acids. Here the CDR3 reads CASSGWGRSNQPQHF. The DNA for the CDR3 is TGTGCCAGCTCGGGCTGGGGCAGGAGCAATCAGCCCCAGCATTTT.

The chain is built from TRBV19 and TRBJ1-1; possibly TRBD1 for D (5 bases). The V gene's germline CDR1 is LNHDA and CDR2 SQIVND (reference sequence). The CDR3 extends over 15 amino acids. V was cut by 3 bases and J by 7 bases, with 18 bases left in between. The CDR3 sequence: CASSIRPGGVGEAFF. For the CDR3, the DNA is TGTGCCAGTAGTATCCGACCGGGGGGTGTTGGTGAAGCTTTCTTT.

The V call is TRBV7-9, the J call TRBJ2-7; 9 bases map to TRBD1. Germline V gene data show CDR1 as SEHNR and CDR2 as FQNEAQ (reference sequence). J lost 5 bases, V lost 5 bases, and 10 bases had no gene match. The CDR3 has 15 amino acids. In DNA, the CDR3 is TGTGCCAGCAGCCCACCTGGGACAGGGCGAAACGAGCAGTACTTC. Translation: CASSPPGTGRNEQYF.

This clone was seen once. This chain links TRBV19 with TRBJ1-1, with 7 bases fitting TRBD1. The CDR3 is 14 residues long. Germline values: CDR1 LNHDA, CDR2 SQIVND (reference sequence). V shed 6 bases and J 1 base; nucleotides not matched to a gene: 5. CDR3 protein: CASRSDRWNTEAFF. In DNA form, the CDR3 reads TGTGCCAGTAGGTCGGACAGGTGGAACACTGAAGCTTTCTTT.

This chain uses TRBV7-2 with TRBJ2-3; D call uncertain. The germline CDR1 and CDR2 sequences are SGHTA and FQGNSA. V dropped 5 bases and J dropped 0 bases, with 12 bases sitting between them. There are 15 residues in the CDR3. Here the CDR3 DNA reads TGTGCCAGCAGCCCACTGTCGTATAGCACAGATACGCAGTATTTT. Residues: CASSPLSYSTDTQYF.

This chain links TRBV6-5 with TRBJ1-5, with D possibly matching TRBD1 (5 bases). This CDR3 spans 13 amino acids. Germline V CDR1 and CDR2: MNHEY, SVGAGI. Trimming stripped 5 bases from V and 4 bases from J, with 9 bases between. The CDR3 sequence is CASSNRQNQPQHF. As DNA, the CDR3 is TGTGCCAGCAGTAATCGACAGAATCAGCCCCAGCATTTT.

This clone appeared once. The V and J genes are TRBV7-2 and TRBJ1-6, with D perhaps TRBD1 (5 bases). The CDR3 is 15 residues long. The V gene lost 1 base and the J gene lost 4 bases, with 8 bases spanning the gap. Germline CDR1 is SGHTA and CDR2 is FQGNSA. CDR3 residues: CASSLGSGYNSPLHF. The DNA for the CDR3 is TGTGCCAGCAGCTTAGGTTCAGGGTATAATTCACCCCTCCACTTT.

The V call is TRBV27, the J call TRBJ2-7, with TRBD1 matching over 7 bases. The trim removed 3 bases at V and 3 bases at J, leaving 5 bases unmatched. Germline V gives CDR1 MNHEY, CDR2 SMNVEV (reference sequence). The CDR3 consists of 14 residues. CDR3 in DNA: TGTGCCAGCAGTTTCGGGGACAGAAGCTACGAGCAGTACTTC. This codes for CASSFGDRSYEQYF.

V is TRBV5-1 and J is TRBJ2-7; D is perhaps TRBD1 (6 bases). The CDR3 is 13 residues long. V was clipped by 0 bases and J by 5 bases, with 9 bases between them. Germline values: CDR1 SGHRS, CDR2 YFSETQ. DNA for the CDR3: TGCGCCAGCAGCTTGGAGGGGGTCCACGAGCAGTACTTC. Translating it yields CASSLEGVHEQYF.

This clone has more than one count but fewer than ten. The V call is TRBV5-8, the J call TRBJ2-3; TRBD2 might be the D (6 bases). V lost 2 bases, J lost 1 base, and 11 bases lay in between. Germline CDR1 is SGHTS and CDR2 is YDEGEE. This CDR3 contains 15 residues. CDR3 sequence: CASSFRDSRTDTQYF. In DNA, the CDR3 is TGTGCCAGCAGCTTCCGGGACTCTCGCACAGATACGCAGTATTTT.

This clone showed up just once. The rearrangement joins TRBV6-5 to TRBJ2-3; D perhaps matches TRBD2 (7 bases). The germline V and J ends were trimmed by 0 bases and 4 bases, with 14 bases remaining between them. This CDR3 spans 16 amino acids. The V gene's germline CDR1 is MNHEY and CDR2 SVGAGI. CDR3 region: CASSYSTGGWSDTQYF. The CDR3 DNA is TGTGCCAGCAGTTACTCTACGGGGGGCTGGTCAGATACGCAGTATTTT.

J is TRBJ1-6 and V is TRBV4-1; TRBD1 aligns across 7 bases. With 1 base clipped from V and 5 bases from J, the junction kept 2 bases outside the gene matches. The CDR3 runs to 15 residues. Germline loops: CDR1 MGHRA, CDR2 YSYEKL. The CDR3 coding sequence is TGCGCCAGCAGCCAAGGCGGGACAGATAATTCACCCCTCCACTTT. Its protein is CASSQGGTDNSPLHF.

The chain is built from TRBV11-3 and TRBJ2-1; 10 bases agree with TRBD2. The ends lost 0 bases at V and 10 bases at J; junction bases unmatched: 12. CDR3 length: 17 amino acids. The germline gives CDR1 SGHNT, CDR2 YENEEA. The CDR3 region is CASSLDSRASGSGEQFF. CDR3 sequence (DNA): TGTGCCAGCAGCTTAGATTCTCGGGCTAGCGGGAGTGGGGAGCAGTTCTTC.

The chain is built from TRBV5-4 and TRBJ2-2; 7 nucleotides align to TRBD1. With V trimmed by 5 bases and J by 7 bases, 11 bases remained unmatched. The germline CDR1 and CDR2 sequences are SGHNT and YYREEE (reference sequence). This CDR3 contains 15 residues. The CDR3 spells CASSYKTGAVGELFF. CDR3 coding DNA: TGTGCCAGCAGTTACAAAACAGGGGCGGTCGGGGAGCTGTTTTTT.

This clone was seen only once. The rearrangement links TRBV28 to TRBJ1-5; 8 nucleotides line up with TRBD1. The ends lost 4 bases at V and 3 bases at J; junction bases unmatched: 8. Germline CDR1 and CDR2: MDHEN and SYDVKM. The CDR3 spans 16 residues. CDR3 in amino acids: CASSSPDRDYNQPQHF. CDR3 sequence (DNA): TGTGCCAGCAGTTCCCCGGACAGGGACTACAATCAGCCCCAGCATTTT.

V usage is TRBV19 and J usage is TRBJ1-3, with 8 bases that match TRBD1. The CDR3 sequence is 14 residues long. CDR1 is LNHDA and CDR2 is SQIVND in the germline V gene (reference sequence). The V gene end was trimmed by 5 bases and the J gene end by 4 bases; junction bases not matched to a gene: 4. The CDR3 bases are TGTGCCAGTAGTGTACAGGGGGACGGAAACACCATATATTTT. This codes for CASSVQGDGNTIYF.

The rearrangement links TRBV7-2 to TRBJ2-3, with 14 bases matching TRBD2. CDR1 SGHTA and CDR2 FQGNSA come from the germline V gene. CDR3 length: 16 residues. V shed 1 base, J shed 6 bases, and the junction held 3 bases outside the gene matches. Written as DNA, the CDR3 is TGTGCCAGCAGCTTAGGACTAGCGGGGGGGCCCGATACGCAGTATTTT. Translation gives CASSLGLAGGPDTQYF.

V usage is TRBV18 and J usage is TRBJ2-7; weak D call: TRBD1 (6 bases). The V end was cut by 5 bases, the J end by 7 bases, with 18 bases between. From germline, CDR1 is KGHSH and CDR2 LQKENI. The CDR3 consists of 14 residues. The CDR3 coding sequence is TGTGCCAGCTCAGGTGCACAGGGAGCAGGGGAGCAGTACTTC. Its translation is CASSGAQGAGEQYF.

The rearrangement joins TRBV13 to TRBJ1-2; D gene unclear. The CDR3 is made up of 13 amino acids. V was pared by 4 bases and J by 4 bases, with 10 bases between. The germline gives CDR1 PRHDT, CDR2 FYEKMQ (reference sequence). The CDR3 DNA sequence: TGTGCCAGCAGCTCTAGAACCAGCTATGGCTACACCTTC. Translated: CASSSRTSYGYTF.

The V and J genes are TRBV24-1 and TRBJ2-2; 11 bases agree with TRBD1. The CDR3 extends over 14 amino acids. Germline CDR1 KGHDR, CDR2 SFDVKD. V lost 7 bases and J lost 5; bases outside the gene matches: 2. The CDR3 coding sequence is TGTGCCACCAGCCGGGACAGGGGGACCGGGGAGCTGTTTTTT. Translation gives CATSRDRGTGELFF.

The rearrangement uses TRBV7-9 and TRBJ2-1; 14 nucleotides agree with TRBD2. J lost 8 bases, V lost 3 bases, and 6 bases had no gene match. The CDR3 has 16 amino acids. CDR1 SEHNR and CDR2 FQNEAQ come from the germline V gene (reference sequence). CDR3 sequence (DNA): TGTGCCAGCAGCTTCCAGACTAGCGGGGGGGCCTATGAGCAGTTCTTC. This encodes CASSFQTSGGAYEQFF.

The DNA for the CDR3 is TGTGCCAGCAGCTTAGGGGGGTGGCTAGCGGGAGGGCGTAATGAGCAGTTCTTC. It is translated as CASSLGGWLAGGRNEQFF. The rearrangement links TRBV11-3 to TRBJ2-1; 12 bases fit TRBD2. The germline CDR1 and CDR2 sequences are SGHNT and YENEEA. V shed 1 base and J 7 bases; nucleotides not matched to a gene: 11. There are 18 residues in the CDR3.

The chain combines TRBV14 with TRBJ2-1; TRBD1 is a possible D gene (5 bases). This CDR3 is built from 13 residues. Germline V lookup: CDR1 SGHDN, CDR2 FVKESK. V lost 4 bases and J 3 bases, leaving 7 bases between the germline ends. CDR3: CASSRQFYNEQFF. The CDR3 coding sequence is TGTGCCAGCAGCCGACAGTTCTACAATGAGCAGTTCTTC. Drawing the rest from reference TRBV14 and TRBJ2-1, the complete variable domain is EAGVTQFPSHSVIEKGQTVTLRCDPISGHDNLYWYRRVMGKEIKFLLHFVKESKQDESGMPNNRFLAERTGGTYSTLKVQPAELEDSGVYFCASSRQFYNEQFFGPGTRLTVL.

This clone is a singleton in its sample. The V and J genes are TRBV3-1 (or the pseudogene TRBV3-2) and TRBJ2-5; D is possibly TRBD1 (6 bases). This CDR3 contains 14 residues. The V end lost 3 bases, the J end lost 1 base, and 9 bases lay between the germline ends. Per the germline V gene, CDR1 is LGHDT and CDR2 is YNNKEL (reference sequence). The CDR3 protein is CASSQRGTQETQYF. DNA for the CDR3: TGTGCCAGCAGCCAGAGGGGGACCCAAGAGACCCAGTACTTC.

The chain has TRBV28 and TRBJ1-4, with 7 bases aligning to TRBD1. V lost 6 bases, J lost 5 bases, and 6 bases stayed unmatched. Per the germline V gene, CDR1 is MDHEN and CDR2 is SYDVKM. The CDR3 sequence is 14 residues long. CDR3 nucleotide sequence: TGTGCCAGCAGACTGGGACAGTTGAATGAAAAACTGTTTTTT. Translated, it gives CASRLGQLNEKLFF.

The V gene is TRBV7-3, the J gene TRBJ2-5; 9 nucleotides align to TRBD2. The trim removed 2 bases at V and 2 bases at J, leaving 6 bases unmatched. Germline CDR1 SGHTA, CDR2 FQGTGA. The CDR3 sequence is 16 residues long. The CDR3 DNA reads TGTGCCAGCAGCTTAGGAGGTAGCGGGGGTCAAGAGACCCAGTACTTC. As protein: CASSLGGSGGQETQYF.

This clone has ten or more counts. Other DNA sequences from this sample encode an identical CDR3 as well. J is TRBJ2-1 and V is TRBV12-3 or TRBV12-4, with 10 bases identical to TRBD1. V dropped 11 bases and J dropped 6; count of bases not matched to a gene: 7. The CDR3 runs to 13 residues. The CDR3 protein is CASRGQGGNEQFF. In nucleotides, the CDR3 is TGTGCCTCCCGTGGACAGGGGGGCAATGAGCAGTTCTTC.

This chain joins TRBV30 and TRBJ1-4, with D possibly matching TRBD1 (5 bases). Germline lookup yields CDR1 GTSNPN and CDR2 SVGIG (reference sequence). The CDR3 is 15 residues long. The V end lost 0 bases, the J end lost 5 bases, and 13 bases lay between the germline ends. CDR3 protein: CAWSVGAAQNEKLFF. CDR3 nucleotide sequence: TGTGCCTGGAGTGTTGGGGCAGCTCAAAATGAAAAACTGTTTTTT.

The chain recombines TRBV25-1 with TRBJ2-3; 10 bases fit TRBD2. V was pared by 2 bases and J by 4 bases, with 6 bases of the junction left unmatched. This CDR3 contains 16 residues. Per germline, CDR1 MGHDK and CDR2 SYGVNS. CDR3 residues: CASSENSGGAPDTQYF. DNA for the CDR3: TGTGCCAGCAGTGAAAACAGCGGGGGGGCCCCAGATACGCAGTATTTT.